One sample yielded the 5 T cell receptor beta chains listed below, sequenced in a study of blood T cell repertoires in COVID-19. Sequenced by immunoSEQ multiplex PCR; TCRdb stores in-frame clones only, minus some. The sample includes 400,000 or so clones, roughly 88% of them seen just once. Sample: PBMCs or T cells enriched from blood (not recorded which). The origin of the receptors is a young man who had recovered from COVID-19.

This rearrangement joins TRBV10-3 to TRBJ2-3, with TRBD2 as a possible D gene (6 bases). The germline gives CDR1 ENHRY, CDR2 SYGVKD. The CDR3 contains 16 residues. V was shortened by 7 bases and J by 2 bases, with 19 bases between the two germline ends. Here the CDR3 DNA reads TGTGCCATCAACGACCCTAGCGCCCCCACCACAGATACGCAGTATTTT. It specifies CAINDPSAPTTDTQYF.

This clone was seen a handful of times. A much larger clone lies one base from this, so it may be a read error. The chain joins TRBV27 to TRBJ2-7; 10 nucleotides line up with TRBD1. V lost 5 bases and J lost 5; bases outside the gene matches: 6. CDR3 length equals 14 residues. CDR1 is MNHEY and CDR2 is SMNVEV in the germline V gene (reference sequence). In DNA, the CDR3 is TGTGCCAGCAGTGAGGGACAGGGGTTCGACGAGCAGTACTTC. Amino acid sequence: CASSEGQGFDEQYF.

The V and J genes are TRBV4-1 and TRBJ1-4; D remains unclear. Germline V gives CDR1 MGHRA, CDR2 YSYEKL. The ends were cut back, 0 bases at V and 10 bases at J, with 12 bases in the middle. The CDR3 covers 14 residues. CDR3 DNA sequence: TGCGCCAGCAGCCAAGATCCCGATAAGCCAAAACTGTTTTTT. Its protein is CASSQDPDKPKLFF.

V is TRBV2 and J is TRBJ1-2; 7 nucleotides align to TRBD1. The CDR3 contains 16 residues. Germline V gene data show CDR1 as SNHLY and CDR2 as FYNNEI. The V segment lost 8 bases and the J segment 4 bases; nucleotides outside the gene matches: 16. The CDR3 nucleotides are TGTGCCAGCTCTTTAATCGAGAGGGACAGCATCTATGGCTACACCTTC. Encoded protein: CASSLIERDSIYGYTF.

This clone occurred once. The J gene is TRBJ2-1, the V gene TRBV7-9; the D gene is possibly TRBD2 (5 bases). This CDR3 region has 15 residues. Trimming stripped 2 bases from V and 9 bases from J, with 17 bases between. In germline, CDR1 is SEHNR, CDR2 FQNEAQ (reference sequence). The CDR3 nucleotides read TGTGCCAGCAGCTTAAACCGCGCGGGCGGTGGTGAGCAGTTCTTC. This gives the protein CASSLNRAGGGEQFF.